Sequencing of this T cell receptor beta chain was carried out in a study of cytomegalovirus exposure and HLA in healthy donors. Of note for this clone: Its matching antigen is unknown.

The ends lost 2 bases at V and 8 bases at J; junction bases unmatched: 7. The CDR3 length is 14 residues. Germline values: CDR1 SGDLS, CDR2 YYNGEE. The data were produced by immunoSEQ multiplex PCR, yet TCRdb's version contains in-frame clones alone and is incomplete. The sample has 200,000 or so clones, about nine tenths seen once; the top ten hold more than 0.85%. Study-level findings and limits: Cytomegalovirus association was listed for about 150 TCR beta chains. There were some public TCRs occurring in many donors, but most TCR sequences were rare. A subsequent analysis found that TCR clusters from the first cohort also tended to co-occur in the 120 validation repertoires, with about 95% of cluster scores above 0.

Among the 110 or so subjects of the validation cohort, separate from the approximately 660-subject first cohort, were the donors. This chain uses TRBV9 with TRBJ1-2; 9 nucleotides line up with TRBD1. The sequenced sample consisted of PBMCs. The receptor comes from a woman under 30 in good health and CMV-seronegative. The CDR3 nucleotides read TGTGCCAGCAGCGTTGGGGACAGGGTCAGCGGCTACACCTTC. It is translated as CASSVGDRVSGYTF.